This TCR beta chain stems from a study of OX40 agonist ivuxolimab in advanced cancers. Study context: Males comprised over 80% of the group, whose mean age was approximately 60 years (range 23 to 79).

This CDR3 has 14 residues. V dropped 0 bases and J dropped 6 bases, with 11 bases sitting between them. Germline lookup yields CDR1 SGHAT and CDR2 FQNNGV. Baseline, cycle 4 day 1, and cycle 7 day 1 were the blood sampling points. This clone was counted between two and nine times. TCRdb's table, derived via immunoSEQ multiplex PCR, lists solely in-frame clones and lacks some. In the table there are fewer than 35,000 clones, about 80% of which are singletons. This clonotype was sampled from an adult with an advanced solid tumor such as melanoma, head and neck, liver or kidney cancer. This specimen was CD4+ or CD8+ T cells sorted from blood, taken in a trial of the OX40 agonist ivuxolimab. The chain combines TRBV11-2 with TRBJ2-5, with D possibly TRBD2 on 6 matching bases. This CDR3 is CASSLEIGGKTQYF. CDR3 nucleotides: TGTGCCAGCAGCTTAGAAATTGGGGGGAAGACCCAGTACTTC.